This is a list of T cell receptor beta chains from one sample in a study of graft-versus-host responses after intestinal transplantation. Their antigens are not known. The table came from immunoSEQ multiplex PCR; TCRdb's copy has only in-frame clones and leaves some out. The repertoire holds 95,000 to 150,000 clones, with roughly 95% as singletons. This specimen consisted of unstimulated CD8+ T cells sorted from spleen or lymph node cells, obtained before intestinal transplant. The receptor source for this set is a human donor who received an intestinal transplant. Both conserved end residues are trimmed from each CDR3.

CDR3aa	j_gene	v_gene
ASSQVERTTYEQY	TRBJ2-7	TRBV14
ASSIDRTSGSYEQY	TRBJ2-7	TRBV19
ASSQVESGRGNEQF	TRBJ2-1	TRBV7-9
ASSVGADTQY	TRBJ2-3	TRBV9
ASSQDSQGYTEAF	TRBJ1-1	TRBV4-3
ASSLLAGGRTQY	TRBJ2-5	TRBV9
ASSQDAGGSYEQY	-	TRBV4-1
ASSLGTGFYEQY	TRBJ2-7	TRBV11-2
AWRLGISYEQY	TRBJ2-7	TRBV30
ASSFLNTEAF	TRBJ1-1	TRBV5-6
ASMEGGYGYT	TRBJ1-2	TRBV28
ASSYSQGVNTEAF	TRBJ1-1	TRBV6-5
ASSLRKGQYNEQF	TRBJ2-1	TRBV7-2
ASSEGQSYYEQY	TRBJ2-7	TRBV5-6
ASSQDQGVTYNEQF	TRBJ2-1	TRBV4-1
ASSTALGGSYEQY	TRBJ2-7	TRBV19
ASSQNIQETQY	TRBJ2-5	TRBV6-5
ASRWYRVGKVAF	TRBJ1-1	TRBV6-1
ASSVAISGTIY	TRBJ1-3	TRBV9
ASSSILAGSPYEQY	TRBJ2-7	TRBV7-6
ATSRVTEGEQF	TRBJ2-1	TRBV15
ASRKDRRSTEAF	TRBJ1-1	TRBV7-9
SVGWPLAGTSGTDTQY	TRBJ2-3	TRBV29-1
ASSGTLKTPGYT	TRBJ1-2	TRBV7-9
ASSSGTSGSPTYEQY	TRBJ2-7	TRBV13
ASSLTSGSNEQF	TRBJ2-1	TRBV7-3
ASSPRDRGFTGELF	TRBJ2-2	TRBV7-9
ASSLRDHSSYEQY	TRBJ2-7	TRBV7-9
ASSVGTPTDTQY	TRBJ2-3	TRBV2
ASSHKGKNTGELF	TRBJ2-2	TRBV4-2
AISATGEAYNEQF	TRBJ2-1	TRBV10-3
AWSHSRSYEQY	TRBJ2-7	TRBV30
AWSLGNEQF	TRBJ2-1	TRBV30
AWSVSPGNSYNEQF	TRBJ2-1	TRBV30
ASSPPVPAAAEAF	TRBJ1-1	TRBV6-5
ASSEKQGGTDTQY	TRBJ2-3	TRBV6-1
ASSSRDRVSYEQY	TRBJ2-7	TRBV11-2
ASSLGGGWDTEAF	TRBJ1-1	TRBV28
AIRGTTYNEQF	TRBJ2-1	TRBV19
ASGGRGTIFPRSGNTIY	TRBJ1-3	TRBV12-5
ASSLSGADYNEQF	TRBJ2-1	TRBV7-2
ASSSWVGTSAYNEQF	TRBJ2-1	TRBV28
ASSLDIPGGGNYEQY	TRBJ2-7	TRBV27
SAPGQNTEAF	TRBJ1-1	TRBV29-1
ASSPSGTGETQY	TRBJ2-5	TRBV2
ASSSGLAGDYEQY	TRBJ2-7	TRBV7-6
ASSIKGVSYEQY	TRBJ2-7	TRBV19
ASSLRTSYEQY	TRBJ2-7	TRBV5-8
ASSVEGGRAGNEQF	TRBJ2-1	TRBV9
ASSLRGFREKLF	TRBJ1-4	TRBV27
ASSFMGGGETQY	TRBJ2-5	TRBV28
ASSKAKKKRRTGGDQPQH	TRBJ1-5	TRBV21-1
ASSEGIYSNQPQH	TRBJ1-5	TRBV2
ASTPRTGGYEQY	TRBJ2-7	TRBV28
ASSLWGDYEQY	TRBJ2-7	TRBV5-6
ASSVDFGSSCNEQF	TRBJ2-1	TRBV9
ASSSDGWGASTEAF	TRBJ1-1	TRBV5-4